This T cell receptor beta chain comes out of a study of T-cell reconstitution after alpha-beta-depleted transplantation in children. This CDR3 is 14 amino acids long. Germline CDR1 reads SQVTM; CDR2 reads ANQGSEA. V shed 6 bases and J 0 bases; nucleotides not matched to a gene: 1. This clonotype came up many times. It was with unique molecular identifiers that the TCRbeta library was prepared. In TCRdb, the PCR reads were re-called with MiXCR into one record per CDR3 protein. The table shows approximately 390,000 distinct CDR3 sequences, with 11% occurring only once. The origin of this receptor is a human donor who donated a stem cell graft to a child with acute myeloid leukemia. This material consisted of PBMCs from the stem cell graft donor, taken from the stem cell graft. The gene calls are TRBV29-1 and TRBJ2-7; 14 nucleotides line up with TRBD2. This CDR3 is CSVGTSGSSYEQYF. The DNA for the CDR3 is TGCAGCGTAGGGACTAGCGGGAGCTCCTACGAGCAGTACTTC.